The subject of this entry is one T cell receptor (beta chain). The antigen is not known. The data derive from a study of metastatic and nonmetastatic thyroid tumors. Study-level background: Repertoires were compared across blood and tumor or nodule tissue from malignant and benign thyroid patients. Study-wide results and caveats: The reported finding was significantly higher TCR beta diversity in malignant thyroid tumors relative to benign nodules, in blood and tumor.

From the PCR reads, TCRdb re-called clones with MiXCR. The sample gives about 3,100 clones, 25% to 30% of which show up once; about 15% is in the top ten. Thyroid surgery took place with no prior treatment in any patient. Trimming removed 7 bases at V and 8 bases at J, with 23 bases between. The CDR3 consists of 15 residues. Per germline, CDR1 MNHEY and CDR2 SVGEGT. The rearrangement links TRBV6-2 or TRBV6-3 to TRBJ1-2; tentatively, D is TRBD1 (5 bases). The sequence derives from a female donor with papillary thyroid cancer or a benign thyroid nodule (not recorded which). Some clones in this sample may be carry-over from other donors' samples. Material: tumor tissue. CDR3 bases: TGTGCCAGCACCGAACTTGGGGACGGCCTAGGGGGCTACACCTTC. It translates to CASTELGDGLGGYTF.